The next 26 T cell receptor beta chains were all read from a single sample in a study of memory CD4+ T cells and cytomegalovirus serostatus (dated by TCRdb to the late 2010s). Library preparation was by the immunoSEQ multiplex PCR assay. TCRdb took over this immuneACCESS table, retaining in-frame rearrangements with V and J assigned. Such tables are incomplete; in checked studies, under half of the missing clones stem from an unresolved V gene, and the remainder is unexplained. The sample records 80,000 or so clones, about 78% of which are singletons. Of the sample, around 2.6% falls within the top ten clones. A FACSAria II was used to sort memory CD4+ T cells, defined as single viable CD3+CD4+CD8-CD45RO+ cells. Sequenced material: memory CD4+ T cells from blood. The receptors were gathered from an adult in good health and CMV-seropositive.

CDR3 bases: TGCGCCAGCAGCCAAGTGGGAGGCCAATACTCAGATACGCAGTATTTT. Protein sequence: CASSQVGGQYSDTQYF. The chain joins TRBV4-3 to TRBJ2-3, with D possibly TRBD2 on 6 matching bases. The CDR3 runs to 16 residues. V was clipped by 1 base and J by 4 bases, with 15 bases between them. Germline V gene lookup returns CDR1 LGHNA and CDR2 YSLEER.

The sample holds a few counts of this clone. The V gene is TRBV28, the J gene TRBJ1-2, with 7 bases fitting TRBD1. Germline CDR1 MDHEN, CDR2 SYDVKM. The CDR3 runs to 15 residues. V lost 4 bases and J lost 2; bases outside the gene matches: 7. The CDR3 is CASSSSSQGNYGYTF. The CDR3 DNA reads as TGTGCCAGCAGTTCCTCCTCACAGGGGAACTATGGCTACACCTTC.

The chain links TRBV28 to TRBJ1-4, with a tentative D call TRBD1 (5 bases). Per the germline V gene, CDR1 is MDHEN and CDR2 is SYDVKM. The CDR3 runs to 15 residues. Deletions cut 4 bases from V and 6 bases from J, with 15 bases between. CDR3 coding DNA: TGTGCCAGCAGTTCCATACAGGACGCCCATGAAAAACTGTTTTTT. Translating gives CASSSIQDAHEKLFF.

J is TRBJ2-1 and V is TRBV27; tentatively, D is TRBD2 (7 bases). The germline V gene has CDR1 MNHEY and CDR2 SMNVEV (reference sequence). The V and J ends lost 0 bases and 8 bases respectively, with 14 bases between them. This CDR3 comprises 15 residues. The CDR3 bases are TGTGCCAGCAGTTTATCCGGGGGGCCCTGGGATGAGCAGTTCTTC. The encoded protein is CASSLSGGPWDEQFF.

The genes are TRBV11-2 and TRBJ1-2, with a tentative D call TRBD1 (5 bases). Germline V gene lookup returns CDR1 SGHAT and CDR2 FQNNGV. Trimming took 1 base from V and 1 from J, leaving 10 bases between them. The CDR3 extends over 15 amino acids. CDR3 DNA sequence: TGTGCCAGCAGCTTAGGCCCGGGGGGTAACTATGGCTACACCTTC. Amino acids: CASSLGPGGNYGYTF.

The sample holds a few counts of this clone. The chain uses TRBV5-1 and TRBJ1-1; D possibly corresponds to TRBD1 (5 bases). The CDR3 contains 14 residues. V lost 2 bases to trimming and J lost 0 bases, with 8 bases between them. Germline CDR1 reads SGHRS; CDR2 reads YFSETQ. CDR3 in amino acids: CASSFRGLNTEAFF. The CDR3 DNA reads TGCGCCAGCAGCTTTCGGGGGTTGAACACTGAAGCTTTCTTT.

The chain carries TRBV18 and TRBJ1-2; TRBD1 aligns across 8 bases. Germline trimming cut 3 bases from V and 8 bases from J; bases unmatched to any gene: 8. This CDR3 region has 14 residues. Germline-derived CDR1 and CDR2 are KGHSH and LQKENI. The CDR3 protein is CASSPGQALGGYTF. CDR3 coding DNA: TGTGCCAGCTCACCGGGACAGGCCCTGGGAGGCTACACCTTC.

The gene calls are TRBV2 and TRBJ1-6; D call uncertain. The CDR3 sequence is 13 residues long. CDR1 is SNHLY, CDR2 FYNNEI, per germline. With 1 base removed from V and 14 bases from J, the gap between germline ends came to 12 bases. In nucleotides, the CDR3 is TGTGCCAGCAGTGAAGAAATAAGCGGGTCCCTCCACTTT. Encoded protein: CASSEEISGSLHF.

The chain recombines TRBV4-3 with TRBJ2-5, with 9 positions matching TRBD2. CDR1 and CDR2 (germline): LGHNA, YSLEER. With 0 bases clipped from V and 5 bases from J, the junction kept 10 bases outside the gene matches. The CDR3 runs to 17 residues. DNA of the CDR3: TGCGCCAGCAGCCAAGATCTCCCAGCGGGAGGAGGGGAGACCCAGTACTTC. Protein sequence: CASSQDLPAGGGETQYF.

The chain joins TRBV6-1 to TRBJ1-5, with a tentative D call TRBD1 (5 bases). V lost 2 bases to trimming and J lost 2 bases, with 16 bases between them. Germline V gene lookup returns CDR1 MNHNS and CDR2 SASEGT. The CDR3 is made up of 17 amino acids. CDR3 bases: TGTGCCAGCAGTGAAACCGGGGGTAAATCGGGCAATCAGCCCCAGCATTTT. Translating it yields CASSETGGKSGNQPQHF.

The rearrangement links TRBV18 to TRBJ1-2, with D perhaps matching TRBD1 (6 bases). The CDR3 has 14 residues. Looked up from germline, CDR1 is KGHSH and CDR2 is LQKENI. The ends were cut back, 8 bases at V and 4 bases at J, with 17 bases in the middle. DNA of the CDR3: TGTGCCAGCGAAGGGGGGCCGACGTTCTATGGCTACACCTTC. Encoded protein: CASEGGPTFYGYTF.

CDR3 residues: CASSELAGDLGEQYF. The CDR3 DNA is TGTGCCAGCAGTGAGCTAGCGGGGGACCTAGGGGAGCAGTACTTC. The rearrangement joins TRBV2 to TRBJ2-7, with TRBD2 matching 10 bases. Unmatched junction bases numbered 9, after V lost 3 bases and J lost 7 bases. The CDR3 spans 15 residues. The germline CDR1 and CDR2 sequences are SNHLY and FYNNEI.

This rearrangement joins TRBV7-6 to TRBJ2-5; D perhaps matches TRBD2 (5 bases). Germline values: CDR1 SGHVS, CDR2 FNYEAQ. CDR3 length: 14 amino acids. The germline V and J ends were trimmed by 3 bases and 5 bases, with 13 bases remaining between them. The DNA for the CDR3 is TGTGCCAGCAGCTTTCGTGACACGGGGGAGACCCAGTACTTC. It is translated as CASSFRDTGETQYF.

The V call is TRBV6-6, the J call TRBJ2-1, with 9 bases lining up with TRBD2. From germline, CDR1 is MNHNY and CDR2 SVGAGI (reference sequence). V lost 7 bases, J lost 4 bases, and 5 bases stayed unmatched. The CDR3 has 14 residues. CDR3 protein: CASIPTSGYNEQFF. As DNA, the CDR3 is TGTGCCAGCATCCCGACTAGCGGATACAATGAGCAGTTCTTC.

This chain connects TRBV28 to TRBJ2-3; 8 positions agree with TRBD1. CDR1 MDHEN and CDR2 SYDVKM come from the germline V gene. The trim removed 5 bases at V and 0 bases at J, leaving 10 bases unmatched. The CDR3 spans 17 residues. In DNA, the CDR3 is TGTGCCAGCAGTGATTCAGCAGGGGGCCTCAGCACAGATACGCAGTATTTT. It yields the protein CASSDSAGGLSTDTQYF.

This clone appeared a few times. The chain joins TRBV7-9 to TRBJ1-3, with 9 bases lining up with TRBD1. CDR1 is SEHNR and CDR2 is FQNEAQ in the germline V gene (reference sequence). Trimming at V came to 2 bases and at J to 2 bases, leaving 4 bases not matched to a gene. The length of the CDR3 is 16 residues. Here the CDR3 reads CASSLLRTGAGNTIYF. DNA for the CDR3: TGTGCCAGCAGCTTACTTCGGACAGGGGCTGGAAACACCATATATTTT.

The table lists this clone with a few counts. The chain couples TRBV4-1 to TRBJ1-1; D might be TRBD1 (6 bases). V was pared by 6 bases and J by 2 bases, with 13 bases between. The CDR3 has 14 residues. The germline CDR1 and CDR2 sequences are MGHRA and YSYEKL. Written as DNA, the CDR3 is TGCGCCAGCAGTGGACGGACAGCAAACACTGAAGCTTTCTTT. Residues: CASSGRTANTEAFF.

This clone has just one count. The rearrangement links TRBV28 to TRBJ1-4; possibly TRBD1 for D (6 bases). The germline gives CDR1 MDHEN, CDR2 SYDVKM. The CDR3 is 15 amino acids. Trimming stripped 1 base from V and 5 bases from J, with 11 bases between. CDR3 DNA: TGTGCCAGCAGTTTATTCGGGGGCGGGAATGAAAAACTGTTTTTT. This translates into CASSLFGGGNEKLFF.

The count of this clone is one. The V and J genes are TRBV7-2 and TRBJ2-3; no clear D gene. Per germline, CDR1 SGHTA and CDR2 FQGNSA. This CDR3 spans 14 amino acids. Trimming cost V 3 bases and J 2 bases, with 9 bases left between them. This CDR3 is CASSLMETTDTQYF. CDR3 bases: TGTGCCAGCAGCTTGATGGAGACCACAGATACGCAGTATTTT.

This clone was observed a single time. This chain joins TRBV5-4 and TRBJ2-7, with D possibly matching TRBD2 (5 bases). Germline V gene lookup returns CDR1 SGHNT and CDR2 YYREEE (reference sequence). The CDR3 has 16 amino acids. V was clipped by 9 bases and J by 7 bases, with 29 bases between them. The CDR3, as DNA: TGTGCCACAGGTGGGTCCTACGGGGTTTTTACTGAAGAGCAGTACTTC. Residues: CATGGSYGVFTEEQYF.

This clone has more than one count but fewer than ten. The genes are TRBV6-5 and TRBJ1-2, with TRBD1 matching over 7 bases. The germline CDR1 and CDR2 sequences are MNHEY and SVGAGI. With V trimmed by 4 bases and J by 2 bases, 4 bases remained unmatched. This CDR3 has 14 residues. CDR3 region: CASSLGGGNYGYTF. In nucleotides, the CDR3 is TGTGCCAGCAGTTTGGGAGGGGGCAACTATGGCTACACCTTC.

V gene TRBV5-1 combines with J gene TRBJ1-2, with D possibly TRBD1 on 6 matching bases. CDR1 is SGHRS and CDR2 is YFSETQ in the germline V gene. V was pared by 4 bases and J by 6 bases, with 16 bases between. This CDR3 contains 14 residues. The CDR3 coding sequence is TGCGCCAGCAGCGTAACCCGGGACACAAATGGCTACACCTTC. It codes for CASSVTRDTNGYTF.

The chain carries TRBV2 and TRBJ2-5, with D perhaps matching TRBD1 (6 bases). This CDR3 has 12 residues. The ends were cut back, 7 bases at V and 5 bases at J, with 11 bases in the middle. Germline-derived CDR1 and CDR2 are SNHLY and FYNNEI. The CDR3 DNA sequence: TGTGCCAGCAACAGGGTCTGGGAGACCCAGTACTTC. This encodes CASNRVWETQYF.

This clone was counted a few times. The rearrangement links TRBV2 to TRBJ1-1; a possible D gene is TRBD1 (5 bases). Trimming shortened V by 1 base and J by 10 bases, and 19 bases separated the two germline ends. The CDR3 is 15 residues long. In germline, CDR1 is SNHLY, CDR2 FYNNEI. The CDR3 DNA reads TGTGCCAGCAGTGAAGGGGGGGTAGCCGGCTTTAGAGCTTTCTTT. Translating gives CASSEGGVAGFRAFF.

This chain connects TRBV30 to TRBJ1-5, with 8 bases aligning to TRBD1. Trimming took 2 bases from V and 11 from J; bases not matched to a gene: 11. The germline gives CDR1 GTSNPN, CDR2 SVGIG (reference sequence). The CDR3 extends over 14 amino acids. The CDR3 region has the DNA TGTGCCTGGAGTAGAACAGGGGGGGGGTTGTCCCAGCATTTT. Translating it yields CAWSRTGGGLSQHF.

V usage is TRBV9 and J usage is TRBJ2-7; possible D gene TRBD2, 6 bases. There are 11 residues in the CDR3. Trimming left V 3 bases short and J 5 bases short, with 6 bases between. CDR1 SGDLS and CDR2 YYNGEE come from the germline V gene. This CDR3 is CASSASDEQYV. The CDR3 DNA sequence: TGTGCCAGCAGCGCTAGCGACGAGCAGTACGTC.